A selection of T cell receptor beta chains follows, all from one sample in a study of T cells in Graves' hyperthyroidism and ophthalmopathy. TCRdb used MiXCR to reprocess the multiplex PCR reads, holding one entry per CDR3 protein. This sample yields roughly 580,000 distinct CDR3 sequences, of which 14% are seen a single time; under 7% belongs to the top ten. What was sequenced was blood. All receptors come from a woman between 25 and 40 years old with Graves' hyperthyroidism that later progressed to Graves' ophthalmopathy. The CDR3 runs from the conserved cysteine through the conserved F or W. Fields, in order: CDR3 protein, CDR3 DNA, V gene, J gene, clone size, D gene, CDR3 length. A D gene is named only where the DNA matches it firmly. Part of the rows lack a size; the others show once, few, many or a class for expanded clones.

CASSSSGFNEKLFF	TGTGCCAGCAGTTCGTCGGGGTTTAATGAAAAACTGTTTTTT	TRBV6-5	TRBJ1-4	NA	NA	14
CASSPGAGGSDTQYF	TGTGCCAGCTCACCGGGAGCGGGAGGTTCAGATACGCAGTATTTT	TRBV18	TRBJ2-3	many	TRBD2	15
CASSIGPTDTQYF	TGTGCCAGCAGCATTGGGCCCACAGATACGCAGTATTTT	TRBV9	TRBJ2-3	NA	NA	13
CASSRRGGNQPQHF	TGTGCCAGTAGTAGACGGGGTGGCAATCAGCCCCAGCATTTT	TRBV19	TRBJ1-5	many	NA	14
CGSRPVAGGPGELFF	TGTGGCAGCAGGCCGGTAGCGGGAGGGCCCGGGGAGCTGTTTTTT	TRBV6-1	TRBJ2-2	NA	TRBD2	15
CSARDLLAGVDEQFF	TGCAGTGCTAGAGACCTACTAGCGGGAGTGGATGAGCAGTTCTTC	TRBV20-1	TRBJ2-1	NA	TRBD2	15
CAWSFGTGEKLFF	TGTGCCTGGAGTTTCGGGACAGGGGAAAAACTGTTTTTT	TRBV30	TRBJ1-4	many	TRBD1	13
CASSFQLNEKLFF	TGTGCCAGCAGCTTCCAGCTTAATGAAAAACTGTTTTTT	TRBV7-9	TRBJ1-4	many	NA	13
CAISVGTDQETQYF	TGTGCCATCAGTGTAGGGACAGACCAAGAGACCCAGTACTTC	TRBV10-3	TRBJ2-5	few	TRBD1	14
CSVEAVIRFHYNEQFF	TGCAGCGTTGAAGCTGTTATACGGTTCCATTACAATGAGCAGTTCTTC	TRBV29-1	TRBJ2-1	many	NA	16
CASSEQPINTEAFF	TGTGCCAGCAGTGAACAACCTATAAACACTGAAGCTTTCTTT	TRBV6-1	TRBJ1-1	many	NA	14
CSAMGAAKNIQYF	TGCAGTGCTATGGGGGCCGCCAAAAACATTCAGTACTTC	TRBV20-1	TRBJ2-4	many	NA	13
CASSSFGRVDNEQFF	TGTGCCAGCAGTTCCTTTGGCAGGGTGGACAATGAGCAGTTCTTC	TRBV12-3/TRBV12-4	TRBJ2-1	many	NA	15
CANSLAIGENTDTQYF	TGCGCCAACAGCTTGGCCATCGGCGAGAACACAGATACGCAGTATTTT	TRBV5-1	TRBJ2-3	NA	NA	16
CASSTTSGPNNEQFF	TGTGCCAGTAGCACGACTAGCGGCCCCAACAATGAGCAGTTCTTC	TRBV19	TRBJ2-1	NA	TRBD2	15
CSVAGLRAGAVTDTQYF	TGCAGCGTCGCCGGGTTGAGGGCGGGAGCTGTAACAGATACGCAGTATTTT	TRBV29-1	TRBJ2-3	few	TRBD2	17
CASSTMGQGTDTQYF	TGTGCCAGCAGTACTATGGGACAGGGCACAGATACGCAGTATTTT	TRBV28	TRBJ2-3	NA	TRBD1	15
CASSKGLAEYTDTQYF	TGTGCCAGCAGCAAGGGACTAGCGGAGTACACAGATACGCAGTATTTT	TRBV6-1	TRBJ2-3	NA	TRBD2	16
CASSVVGGFTDTQYF	TGTGCCAGCAGCGTAGTAGGGGGTTTCACAGATACGCAGTATTTT	TRBV9	TRBJ2-3	few	NA	15
CASRRAGTSGPFSDEQFF	TGTGCCAGCCGAAGGGCCGGGACTAGCGGTCCTTTTTCTGATGAGCAGTTCTTC	TRBV6-1	TRBJ2-1	many	TRBD2	18
CASSATVGEQFF	TGTGCCAGCAGCGCGACGGTAGGTGAGCAGTTCTTC	TRBV7-2	TRBJ2-1	many	NA	12
CASKYRSGAGELFF	TGTGCCAGCAAATACAGGTCCGGGGCCGGGGAGCTGTTTTTT	TRBV2	TRBJ2-2	many	NA	14
CATSGGTGVVDGYTF	TGTGCCACCAGTGGAGGGACAGGGGTCGTGGATGGCTACACCTTC	TRBV24-1	TRBJ1-2	many	TRBD1	15
CASSLGVRDNEQFF	TGTGCCAGCTCATTGGGGGTCAGGGACAATGAGCAGTTCTTC	TRBV18	TRBJ2-1	many	NA	14
CASSSRDRGEQFF	TGTGCCAGCAGCTCCCGGGACAGGGGGGAGCAGTTCTTC	TRBV7-9	TRBJ2-1	many	TRBD1	13
CASSLGQAQTQYF	TGTGCCAGCAGTTTAGGACAGGCCCAGACCCAGTACTTC	TRBV12-3/TRBV12-4	TRBJ2-5	many	NA	13
CASSPGTPGANEQFF	TGTGCCAGCTCACCTGGGACTCCGGGGGCCAATGAGCAGTTCTTC	TRBV18	TRBJ2-1	NA	NA	15
CASTNTPAYGYTF	TGTGCCAGCACCAATACGCCAGCCTATGGCTACACCTTC	TRBV27	TRBJ1-2	many	NA	13
CASSQARGLGGYTF	TGCGCCAGCAGCCAAGCCAGGGGGTTGGGCGGCTACACCTTC	TRBV4-3	TRBJ1-2	NA	TRBD1	14
CASARVPYEQYF	TGTGCCAGCGCCCGCGTCCCCTACGAGCAGTACTTC	TRBV9	TRBJ2-7	many	NA	12
CASSQDRQGTGQPQHF	TGTGCCAGCAGCCAAGATCGACAGGGGACGGGGCAGCCCCAGCATTTT	TRBV3-2	TRBJ1-5	many	NA	16
CSARDFGTSRLEQYF	TGCAGTGCTAGAGACTTCGGGACTAGCCGCCTCGAGCAGTACTTC	TRBV20-1	TRBJ2-7	many	TRBD2	15
CASSLWTGMNEQFF	TGCGCCAGCAGCCTATGGACTGGTATGAATGAGCAGTTCTTC	TRBV5-1	TRBJ2-1	many	NA	14
CASSWTEDNEQFF	TGTGCCAGCAGCTGGACAGAAGACAATGAGCAGTTCTTC	TRBV11-2	TRBJ2-1	many	NA	13
CASSGGHGTYEQYF	TGTGCCAGCAGTGGCGGACACGGAACCTACGAGCAGTACTTC	TRBV6-1	TRBJ2-7	NA	NA	14
CARARGSTYEQYF	TGTGCCAGAGCTAGGGGCAGTACCTACGAGCAGTACTTC	TRBV6-4	TRBJ2-7	NA	NA	13
CASTEDGSVYGYTF	TGTGCCAGTACCGAGGACGGCTCCGTCTATGGCTACACCTTC	TRBV19	TRBJ1-2	many	NA	14
CATSSGVGQVGYTF	TGTGCCACCAGTTCAGGGGTGGGTCAAGTTGGCTACACCTTC	TRBV24-1	TRBJ1-2	many	NA	14
CASLNLGSGLDTQYF	TGTGCCAGTCTCAATCTCGGGAGCGGTTTAGATACGCAGTATTTT	TRBV12-3/TRBV12-4	TRBJ2-3	many	NA	15
CASSHRGPNEKLFF	TGTGCCAGCAGCCACAGGGGGCCTAATGAAAAACTGTTTTTT	TRBV7-9	TRBJ1-4	many	TRBD1	14
CASSLEKNYGYTF	TGTGCCAGCAGCCTGGAGAAGAACTATGGCTACACCTTC	TRBV5-4	TRBJ1-2	few	NA	13
CSATGDGSSYEQYF	TGCAGTGCCACTGGGGACGGGAGTTCCTACGAGCAGTACTTC	TRBV20-1	TRBJ2-7	many	NA	14
CAWNIWGEWTGELFF	TGTGCCTGGAATATCTGGGGCGAGTGGACCGGGGAGCTGTTTTTT	TRBV30	TRBJ2-2	few	NA	15
CSASRAMAEAFF	TGCAGTGCTAGTCGGGCCATGGCTGAAGCTTTCTTT	TRBV20-1	TRBJ1-1	many	NA	12
CSVVGGSDTQYF	TGCAGCGTTGTTGGCGGGTCAGATACGCAGTATTTT	TRBV29-1	TRBJ2-3	many	NA	12
CSFGTGDDATEAFF	TGCAGCTTCGGGACAGGGGATGACGCCACTGAAGCTTTCTTT	TRBV29-1	TRBJ1-1	many	TRBD1	14